The 27 T cell receptor beta chains in this list originate from one sample, sequenced in a study of identical twins. A single record per CDR3 protein comes from TCRdb applying MiXCR to the 5' RACE reads. Of about 240,000 distinct CDR3 sequences detected, roughly 12% appear once; the ten largest clones hold 3.5% to 4.5%. The sample also formed part of further work on yellow fever vaccine responses in identical twins.

Sequences were obtained from memory (CD45RO+) T cells sorted from blood. The receptors come from a woman aged 18 to 35 in good health.

There are a few counts of this clonotype. J is TRBJ2-2 and V is TRBV24-1; D possibly uses TRBD1 or TRBD2 (6 bases each). Germline V gene data show CDR1 as KGHDR and CDR2 as SFDVKD. The CDR3 consists of 12 residues. V gave up 10 bases and J gave up 6 bases, with 11 bases separating them. CDR3 sequence reads: CATRRGAGELFF. The CDR3 bases are TGTGCCACTCGGAGGGGGGCCGGGGAGCTGTTTTTT.

Ten or more counts support this clonotype. The V call is TRBV10-3, the J call TRBJ2-1, with 7 bases matching TRBD2. Germline V CDR1 and CDR2: ENHRY, SYGVKD. CDR3 size: 15 residues. After removal of 9 bases from V and 4 bases from J, the junction contained 12 bases not matched to a gene. For the CDR3, the DNA is TGTGCCATGTCACCGGGGGGAACCTTTTACAATGAGCAGTTCTTC. Its translation is CAMSPGGTFYNEQFF.

This clonotype was counted a few times. The rearrangement links TRBV3-1 to TRBJ2-6, with D possibly matching TRBD1 (6 bases). Trimming stripped 7 bases from V and 0 bases from J, with 13 bases between. CDR1 is LGHDT and CDR2 is YNNKEL in the germline V gene (reference sequence). The CDR3 contains 16 residues. This chain's CDR3 is CASTSGVFSGANVLTF. CDR3 DNA sequence: TGTGCCAGCACCTCAGGGGTTTTCTCTGGGGCCAACGTCCTGACTTTC. The full variable domain, rest sourced from reference TRBV3-1 and TRBJ2-6, is DTAVSQTPKYLVTQMGNDKSIKCEQNLGHDTMYWYKQDSKKFLKIMFSYNNKELIINETVPNRFSPKSPDKAHLNLHINSLELGDSAVYFCASTSGVFSGANVLTFGAGSRLTVL.

This clonotype was counted only a few times. The germline gene is not matched at one end of the junction; a read error may be the cause. The chain carries TRBV7-7 and TRBJ2-5; 9 bases agree with TRBD2. Germline CDR1 is SSHAT and CDR2 is FNYEAQ (reference sequence). This CDR3 is 15 amino acids long. The CDR3 region has the DNA TGTGCTAGCAGCTTAGAGGCGGGAGGGCGAGAGACCCAGTACTTC. It is translated as CASSLEAGGRETQYF.

The chain uses TRBV11-2 and TRBJ1-4, with 10 bases lining up with TRBD1. CDR3 length: 16 residues. V dropped 4 bases and J dropped 7; count of bases not matched to a gene: 9. Germline V gene lookup returns CDR1 SGHAT and CDR2 FQNNGV. The DNA for the CDR3 is TGTGCCAGCAGCTCACCCGACAGGGGGCGGCGTGAAAAACTGTTTTTT. Translated, it gives CASSSPDRGRREKLFF.

The CDR3 region is CASSQHRDSYEQYF. The DNA of the CDR3 is TGTGCCAGCTCACAACACAGGGACTCCTACGAGCAGTACTTC. The J gene is TRBJ2-7, the V gene TRBV18, with D tentatively TRBD1 (6 bases). The ends were cut back, 4 bases at V and 0 bases at J, with 10 bases in the middle. The CDR3 is 14 amino acids. From germline, CDR1 is KGHSH and CDR2 LQKENI.

The V gene is TRBV5-1, the J gene TRBJ1-1, with 7 bases identical to TRBD1. CDR1 and CDR2 from the germline V gene are SGHRS and YFSETQ. This CDR3 contains 13 residues. The junction had 8 bases not matched to a gene; V was cut back by 4 bases and J by 8 bases. In nucleotides, the CDR3 is TGCGCCAGCAGCCGGGGACAGATATCAGAAGCTTTCTTT. Translation gives CASSRGQISEAFF. Drawing the rest from reference TRBV5-1 and TRBJ1-1, the complete variable domain is KAGVTQTPRYLIKTRGQQVTLSCSPISGHRSVSWYQQTPGQGLQFLFEYFSETQRNKGNFPGRFSGRQFSNSRSEMNVSTLELGDSALYLCASSRGQISEAFFGQGTRLTVV.

This clonotype was found a few times. The CDR3 loop is CASSQAQGSNYEQYF. In DNA, the CDR3 is TGTGCCAGCAGCCAAGCCCAGGGGTCAAACTACGAGCAGTACTTC. The chain links TRBV4-2 to TRBJ2-7; the D gene is possibly TRBD1 (6 bases). The CDR3 is 15 amino acids. The germline V and J ends were trimmed by 1 base and 3 bases, with 13 bases remaining between them. CDR1 is LGHNA, CDR2 YNFKEQ, per germline.

Within the sample, this clonotype is medium-sized. For the CDR3, the DNA is TGCAGTGCTAACCCTGGGACAGGGCAGGAACTATGGAATTCACCCCTCCACTTT. Protein: CSANPGTGQELWNSPLHF. The rearrangement links TRBV20-1 to TRBJ1-6, with 9 bases aligning to TRBD1. Looked up from germline, CDR1 is DFQATT and CDR2 is SNEGSKA (reference sequence). Trimming removed 4 bases from V and 7 bases from J; junction bases left unmatched: 17. There are 18 residues in the CDR3.

This clonotype was seen only a few times. The chain employs TRBV9 and TRBJ2-2; 10 bases fit TRBD2. The CDR3 is made up of 16 amino acids. Looked up from germline, CDR1 is SGDLS and CDR2 is YYNGEE. V was clipped by 5 bases and J by 6 bases; unmatched bases: 10. Here the CDR3 reads CASRATSGMTSGELFF. Here the CDR3 DNA reads TGTGCCAGCAGAGCCACTAGCGGGATGACGTCCGGGGAGCTGTTTTTT.

The genes are TRBV7-2 and TRBJ1-6; D unresolved. The CDR3 runs 14 residues. Trimming pared 5 bases from V and 8 bases from J, leaving 13 bases between. The germline CDR1 and CDR2 sequences are SGHTA and FQGNSA. CDR3: CASSRHGADSPLHF. The DNA for the CDR3 is TGTGCCAGCAGCCGACATGGTGCGGATTCACCCCTCCACTTT. The variable domain in full, with the rest retrieved from reference TRBV7-2 and TRBJ1-6, is GAGVSQSPSNKVTEKGKDVELRCDPISGHTALYWYRQSLGQGLEFLIYFQGNSAPDKSGLPSDRFSAERTGGSVSTLTIQRTQQEDSAVYLCASSRHGADSPLHFGNGTRLTVT.

This clonotype was counted between two and nine times. The J gene is TRBJ2-7, the V gene TRBV6-1, with a tentative D call TRBD2 (6 bases). The V and J ends lost 10 bases and 4 bases respectively, with 17 bases between them. Germline-derived CDR1 and CDR2 are MNHNS and SASEGT. CDR3 size: 13 residues. The CDR3 loop reads CATKSSGRYEQYF. In nucleotides, the CDR3 is TGTGCCACCAAAAGTAGCGGTCGTTACGAGCAGTACTTC.

This rearrangement joins TRBV3-1 to TRBJ1-2; D not resolved. Trimming stripped 1 base from V and 7 bases from J, with 10 bases between. Germline CDR1 and CDR2: LGHDT and YNNKEL (reference sequence). This CDR3 is built from 13 residues. The CDR3 nucleotides read TGTGCCAGCAGCCAAGCCGGGCGCGGTGGCTACACCTTC. It codes for CASSQAGRGGYTF.

The chain couples TRBV29-1 to TRBJ2-7; tentatively, D is TRBD1 or TRBD2 (7 bases each). This CDR3 spans 12 amino acids. Germline V gene sequence: CDR1 SQVTM, CDR2 ANQGSEA. Trimming pared 6 bases from V and 5 bases from J, leaving 14 bases between. The CDR3 region is CSVRRGTDEQYF. The CDR3 DNA follows: TGCAGCGTGAGGCGGGGGACAGACGAGCAGTACTTC.

The CDR3 nucleotides read TGCAGTGCTAGAGATCCTAGCGGGGGGGCTGACTACAATGAGCAGTTCTTC. Translation: CSARDPSGGADYNEQFF. V usage is TRBV20-1 and J usage is TRBJ2-1, with TRBD2 matching 12 bases. There are 17 residues in the CDR3. Germline V gives CDR1 DFQATT, CDR2 SNEGSKA (reference sequence). The trim removed 0 bases at V and 3 bases at J, leaving 6 bases unmatched.

The chain recombines TRBV5-1 with TRBJ2-3; D might be TRBD1 or TRBD2, each matching 5 bases. The CDR3 length is 21 residues. V lost 0 bases and J 0 bases, leaving 26 bases between the germline ends. The germline CDR1 and CDR2 sequences are SGHRS and YFSETQ. The chain's CDR3 is CASSLGTHGARGRMSTDTQYF. CDR3 nucleotide sequence: TGCGCCAGCAGCTTGGGAACCCACGGGGCCCGTGGACGGATGAGCACAGATACGCAGTATTTT.

This clonotype was seen just once. CDR3 protein: CASSPGLKTYEQYF. The CDR3 region has the DNA TGTGCCAGCAGCCCGGGACTCAAAACCTACGAGCAGTACTTC. The chain joins TRBV28 to TRBJ2-7, with a possible D match to TRBD2 (6 bases). This CDR3 is built from 14 residues. Trimming removed 6 bases at V and 2 bases at J, with 14 bases between. Germline V gene lookup returns CDR1 MDHEN and CDR2 SYDVKM.

This clonotype was picked up many times. This chain joins TRBV11-2 and TRBJ2-3; either TRBD1 or TRBD2 may fit D (5 bases each). Germline CDR1 is SGHAT and CDR2 is FQNNGV. The V end lost 5 bases, the J end lost 8 bases, and 17 bases lay between the germline ends. The CDR3 spans 14 residues. The CDR3 coding sequence is TGTGCCAGCAGCCCTAGAGGGGTCTCGGGTACGCAGTATTTT. It yields the protein CASSPRGVSGTQYF.

This clonotype turned up a few times. The chain couples TRBV7-9 to TRBJ2-3; D may be TRBD1 or TRBD2 (5 bases each). The CDR3 sequence is 15 residues long. V was cut by 6 bases and J by 0 bases, with 13 bases left in between. Germline CDR1 reads SEHNR; CDR2 reads FQNEAQ (reference sequence). The CDR3 region is CASRLGEGSTDTQYF. The CDR3 bases are TGTGCCAGCAGGCTCGGTGAGGGGAGCACAGATACGCAGTATTTT.

V is TRBV6-2 or TRBV6-3 and J is TRBJ2-3; 9 nucleotides agree with TRBD1. Germline loops: CDR1 MNHEY, CDR2 SVGEGT. The V and J ends lost 7 bases and 0 bases, in that order; junction bases with no gene match: 5. CDR3 length: 15 amino acids. The CDR3 nucleotides are TGTGCCAGCAACTCCGGGACAGGGAGCACAGATACGCAGTATTTT. It yields the protein CASNSGTGSTDTQYF.

The chain recombines TRBV28 with TRBJ2-1; D is uncertain. Per germline, CDR1 MDHEN and CDR2 SYDVKM. The ends were cut back, 4 bases at V and 5 bases at J, with 12 bases in the middle. The CDR3 is made up of 14 amino acids. CDR3 amino acids: CASSSPSYNNEQFF. CDR3 nucleotides: TGTGCCAGCAGTTCACCTAGTTATAACAATGAGCAGTTCTTC.

This chain joins TRBV27 and TRBJ2-6; D not certain. Germline V gene data show CDR1 as MNHEY and CDR2 as SMNVEV (reference sequence). This CDR3 comprises 15 residues. Trimming cost V 6 bases and J 0 bases, with 9 bases left between them. DNA for the CDR3: TGTGCCAGCAGGTTTCAGAGCTCTGGGGCCAACGTCCTGACTTTC. The encoded protein is CASRFQSSGANVLTF.

The J gene is TRBJ2-1, the V gene TRBV11-1; 9 bases agree with TRBD2. V lost 3 bases, J lost 2 bases, and 2 bases stayed unmatched. Looked up from germline, CDR1 is SGHAT and CDR2 is FQDESV (reference sequence). This CDR3 spans 15 amino acids. The CDR3 region is CASSFIAGAYNEQFF. The CDR3 bases are TGTGCCAGCAGCTTTATAGCGGGAGCCTACAATGAGCAGTTCTTC.

This clonotype was recorded at least ten times. The chain combines TRBV2 with TRBJ1-1, with 8 nucleotides matching TRBD1. With 6 bases clipped from V and 6 bases from J, the junction kept 12 bases outside the gene matches. The CDR3 length is 15 residues. CDR1 is SNHLY, CDR2 FYNNEI, per germline. As DNA, the CDR3 is TGTGCCAGCAGACCCCCGGGACAGGTTCTTGCTGAAGCTTTCTTT. Amino acid sequence: CASRPPGQVLAEAFF.

The V and J genes are TRBV20-1 and TRBJ2-1; D unclear. CDR3 length: 9 residues. Germline V gene sequence: CDR1 DFQATT, CDR2 SNEGSKA (reference sequence). Between the trimmed V and J ends, which lost 5 bases and 15 bases, there was a span of 11 bases. CDR3 protein: CSARAQRFF. For the CDR3, the DNA is TGCAGTGCTCGCGCGCAGCGGTTCTTC.

This clonotype was seen many times. The V and J genes are TRBV7-9 and TRBJ2-2; 8 bases match TRBD1. From germline, CDR1 is SEHNR and CDR2 FQNEAQ (reference sequence). The CDR3 has 15 residues. The trim removed 10 bases at V and 5 bases at J, leaving 12 bases unmatched. The CDR3 is CANRPGQGGTGELFF. The CDR3 coding sequence is TGTGCCAACCGACCCGGACAGGGAGGAACCGGGGAGCTGTTTTTT.

This clonotype was detected only a few times. This chain uses TRBV29-1 with TRBJ2-1, with 10 bases matching TRBD1. The germline gives CDR1 SQVTM, CDR2 ANQGSEA. Losses at the gene ends were 3 bases for V and 6 bases for J; bases not matched to a gene: 8. The CDR3 spans 15 residues. Here the CDR3 DNA reads TGCAGCGTTGAGTCGGGGACAGGGGCTGTCAATGAGCAGTTCTTC. Its translation is CSVESGTGAVNEQFF.